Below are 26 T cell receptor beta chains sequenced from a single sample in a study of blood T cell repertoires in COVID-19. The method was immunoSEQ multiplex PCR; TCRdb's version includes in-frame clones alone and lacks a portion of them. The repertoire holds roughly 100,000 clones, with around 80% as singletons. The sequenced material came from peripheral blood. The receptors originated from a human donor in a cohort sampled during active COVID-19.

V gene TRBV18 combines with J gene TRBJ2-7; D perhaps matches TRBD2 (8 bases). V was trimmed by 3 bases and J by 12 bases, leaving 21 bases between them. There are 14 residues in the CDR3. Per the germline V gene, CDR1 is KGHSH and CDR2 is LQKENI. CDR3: CASSPGLGGLGGYF. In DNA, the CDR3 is TGTGCCAGCTCACCGGGACTAGGGGGCCTCGGGGGGTACTTC.

CDR3 sequence: CASSKGDRESYTEAFF. In DNA form, the CDR3 reads TGTGCCAGCAGCAAAGGGGACAGGGAATCGTACACTGAAGCTTTCTTT. The V and J genes are TRBV21-1 and TRBJ1-1; the table's D call TRBD1 went unverified against the DNA. TRBV21-1 is marked as a pseudogene. This CDR3 spans 16 amino acids.

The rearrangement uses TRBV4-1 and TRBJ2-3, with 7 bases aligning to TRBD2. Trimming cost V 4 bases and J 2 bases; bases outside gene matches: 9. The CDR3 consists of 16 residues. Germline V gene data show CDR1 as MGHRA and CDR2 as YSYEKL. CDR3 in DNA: TGCGCCAGCAGCCCCACCAGCGGGGTCCCCACAGATACGCAGTATTTT. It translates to CASSPTSGVPTDTQYF.

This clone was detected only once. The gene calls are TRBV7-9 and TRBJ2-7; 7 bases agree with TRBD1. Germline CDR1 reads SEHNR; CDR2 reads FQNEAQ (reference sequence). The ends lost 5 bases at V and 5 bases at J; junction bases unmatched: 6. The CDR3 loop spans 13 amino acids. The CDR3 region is CASSTTGENEQYF. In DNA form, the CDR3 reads TGTGCCAGCAGCACTACAGGGGAAAACGAGCAGTACTTC.

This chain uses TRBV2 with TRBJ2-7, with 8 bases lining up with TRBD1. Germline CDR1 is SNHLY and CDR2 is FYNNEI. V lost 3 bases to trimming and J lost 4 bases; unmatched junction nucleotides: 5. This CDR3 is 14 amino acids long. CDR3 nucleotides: TGTGCCAGCAGTGAGGACAGGGTAGGGTACGAGCAGTACTTC. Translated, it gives CASSEDRVGYEQYF.

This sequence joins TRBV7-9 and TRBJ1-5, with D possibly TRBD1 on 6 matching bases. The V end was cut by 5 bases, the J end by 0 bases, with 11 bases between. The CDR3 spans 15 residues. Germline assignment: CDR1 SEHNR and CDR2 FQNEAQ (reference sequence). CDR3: CASSGQSGSNQPQHF. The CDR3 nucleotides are TGTGCCAGCAGCGGACAGTCAGGTAGCAATCAGCCCCAGCATTTT.

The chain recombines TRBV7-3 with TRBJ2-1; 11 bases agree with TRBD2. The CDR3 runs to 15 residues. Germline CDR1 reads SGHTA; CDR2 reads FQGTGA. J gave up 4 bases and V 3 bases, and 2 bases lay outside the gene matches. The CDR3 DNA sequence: TGTGCCAGCAGCTTGGGACTAGCGGAATACAATGAGCAGTTCTTC. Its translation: CASSLGLAEYNEQFF. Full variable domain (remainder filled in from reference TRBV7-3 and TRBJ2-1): GAGVSQTPSNKVTEKGKYVELRCDPISGHTALYWYRQSLGQGPEFLIYFQGTGAADDSGLPNDRFFAVRPEGSVSTLKIQRTERGDSAVYLCASSLGLAEYNEQFFGPGTRLTVL.

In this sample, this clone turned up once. The CDR3 loop reads CASSYPGYQETQYF. Written as DNA, the CDR3 is TGTGCCAGCAGCTACCCCGGGTACCAAGAGACCCAGTACTTC. This chain joins TRBV14 and TRBJ2-5; no reliable D call. CDR1 SGHDN and CDR2 FVKESK come from the germline V gene. The CDR3 sequence is 14 residues long. Trimming pared 5 bases from V and 0 bases from J, leaving 10 bases between.

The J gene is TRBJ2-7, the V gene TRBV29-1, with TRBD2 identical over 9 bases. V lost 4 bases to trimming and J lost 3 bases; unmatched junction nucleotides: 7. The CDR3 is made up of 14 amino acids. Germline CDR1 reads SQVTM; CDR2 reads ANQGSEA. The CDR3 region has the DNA TGCAGCGTTGCCCCAGCGGGAGGTGGCTACGAGCAGTACTTC. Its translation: CSVAPAGGGYEQYF.

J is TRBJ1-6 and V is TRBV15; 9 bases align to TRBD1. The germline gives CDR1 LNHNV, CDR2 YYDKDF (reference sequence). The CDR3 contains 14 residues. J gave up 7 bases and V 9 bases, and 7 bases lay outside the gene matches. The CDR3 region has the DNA TGTGCCACGAAGCAGGGACAGGGAAATTCACCCCTCCACTTT. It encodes CATKQGQGNSPLHF.

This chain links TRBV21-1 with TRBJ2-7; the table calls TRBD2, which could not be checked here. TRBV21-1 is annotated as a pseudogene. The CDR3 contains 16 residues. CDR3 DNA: TGTGCCAGCAGTTACCTCGCGGGGGACACCCTCTACGAGCAGTACTTC. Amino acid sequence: CASSYLAGDTLYEQYF.

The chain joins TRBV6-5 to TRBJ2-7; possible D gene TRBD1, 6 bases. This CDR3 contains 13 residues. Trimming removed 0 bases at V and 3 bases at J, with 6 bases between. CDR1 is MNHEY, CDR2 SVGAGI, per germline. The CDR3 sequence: CASSYSQGYEQYF. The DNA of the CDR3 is TGTGCCAGCAGTTACTCACAGGGCTACGAGCAGTACTTC.

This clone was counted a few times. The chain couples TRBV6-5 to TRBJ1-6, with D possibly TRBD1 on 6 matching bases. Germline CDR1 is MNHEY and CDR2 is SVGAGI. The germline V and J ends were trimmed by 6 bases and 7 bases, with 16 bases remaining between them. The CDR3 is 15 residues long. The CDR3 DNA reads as TGTGCCAGCAGCAACCTCGGTCAGGGGAATTCACCCCTCCACTTT. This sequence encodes CASSNLGQGNSPLHF.

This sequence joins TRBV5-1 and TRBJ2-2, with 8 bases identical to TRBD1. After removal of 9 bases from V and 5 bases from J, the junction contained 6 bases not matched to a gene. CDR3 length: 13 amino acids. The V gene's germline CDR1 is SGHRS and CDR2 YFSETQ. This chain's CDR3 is CATGQGRTGELFF. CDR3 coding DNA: TGCGCCACCGGACAGGGTAGGACCGGGGAGCTGTTTTTT.

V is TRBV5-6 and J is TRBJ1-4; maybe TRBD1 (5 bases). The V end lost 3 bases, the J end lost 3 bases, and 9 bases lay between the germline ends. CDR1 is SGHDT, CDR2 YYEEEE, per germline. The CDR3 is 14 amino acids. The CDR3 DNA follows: TGTGCCAGCAGCTCGGACAACTCTAATGAAAAACTGTTTTTT. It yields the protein CASSSDNSNEKLFF. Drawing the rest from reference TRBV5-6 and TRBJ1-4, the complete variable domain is DAGVTQSPTHLIKTRGQQVTLRCSPKSGHDTVSWYQQALGQGPQFIFQYYEEEERQRGNFPDRFSGHQFPNYSSELNVNALLLGDSALYLCASSSDNSNEKLFFGSGTQLSVL.

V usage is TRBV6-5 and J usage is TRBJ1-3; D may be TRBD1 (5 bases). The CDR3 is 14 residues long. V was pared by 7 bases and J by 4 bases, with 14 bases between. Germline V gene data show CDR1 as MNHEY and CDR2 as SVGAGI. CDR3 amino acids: CASISGAAGNTIYF. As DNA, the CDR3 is TGTGCCAGCATCAGCGGGGCCGCGGGAAACACCATATATTTT.

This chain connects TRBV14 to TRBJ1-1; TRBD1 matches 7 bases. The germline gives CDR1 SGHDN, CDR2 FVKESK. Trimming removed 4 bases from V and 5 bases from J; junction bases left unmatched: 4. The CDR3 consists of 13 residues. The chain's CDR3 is CASSLQGRTEAFF. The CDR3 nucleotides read TGTGCCAGCAGCCTACAGGGGAGGACTGAAGCTTTCTTT.

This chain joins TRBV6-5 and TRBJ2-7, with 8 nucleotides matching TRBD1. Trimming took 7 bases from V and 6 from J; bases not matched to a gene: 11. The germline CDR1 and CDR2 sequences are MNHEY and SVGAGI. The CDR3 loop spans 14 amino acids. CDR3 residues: CASTRWQGAGEQYF. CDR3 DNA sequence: TGTGCCAGCACCCGGTGGCAGGGGGCTGGCGAGCAGTACTTC.

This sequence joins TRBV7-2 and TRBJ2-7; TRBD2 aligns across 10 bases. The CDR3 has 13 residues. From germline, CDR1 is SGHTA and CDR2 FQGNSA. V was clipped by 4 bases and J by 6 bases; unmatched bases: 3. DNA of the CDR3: TGTGCCAGCAGCTGGGGACTAGCGCTCGAGCAGTACTTC. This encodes CASSWGLALEQYF.

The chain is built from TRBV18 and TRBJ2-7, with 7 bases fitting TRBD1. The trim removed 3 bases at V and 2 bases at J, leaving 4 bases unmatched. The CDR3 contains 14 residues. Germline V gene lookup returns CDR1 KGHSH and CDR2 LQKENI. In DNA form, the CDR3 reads TGTGCCAGCTCACCTATGGGACAGACCTACGAGCAGTACTTC. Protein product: CASSPMGQTYEQYF.

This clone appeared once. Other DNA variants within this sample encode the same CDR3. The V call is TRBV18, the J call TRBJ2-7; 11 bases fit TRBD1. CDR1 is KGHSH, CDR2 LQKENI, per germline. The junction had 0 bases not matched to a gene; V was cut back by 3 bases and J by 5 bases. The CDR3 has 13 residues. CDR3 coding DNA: TGTGCCAGCTCACCGGGACAGGGGGACGAGCAGTACTTC. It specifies CASSPGQGDEQYF.

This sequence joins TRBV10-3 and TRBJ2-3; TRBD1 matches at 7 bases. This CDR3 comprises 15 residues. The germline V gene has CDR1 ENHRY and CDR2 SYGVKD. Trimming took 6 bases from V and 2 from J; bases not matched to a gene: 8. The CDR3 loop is CAISSGGRVTDTQYF. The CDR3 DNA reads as TGTGCCATCAGCTCAGGGGGTAGGGTCACAGATACGCAGTATTTT.

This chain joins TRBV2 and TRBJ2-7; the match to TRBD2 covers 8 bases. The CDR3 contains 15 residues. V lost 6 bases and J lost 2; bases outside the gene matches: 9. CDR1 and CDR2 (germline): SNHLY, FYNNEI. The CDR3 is CASSASTGGAYEQYF. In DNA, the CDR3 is TGTGCCAGCAGCGCTTCTACCGGGGGGGCCTACGAGCAGTACTTC.

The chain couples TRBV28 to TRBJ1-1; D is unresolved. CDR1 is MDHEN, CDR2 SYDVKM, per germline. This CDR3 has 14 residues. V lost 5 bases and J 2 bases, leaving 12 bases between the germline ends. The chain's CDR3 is CASSPPPQNTEAFF. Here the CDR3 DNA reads TGTGCCAGCAGTCCCCCACCACAAAACACTGAAGCTTTCTTT.

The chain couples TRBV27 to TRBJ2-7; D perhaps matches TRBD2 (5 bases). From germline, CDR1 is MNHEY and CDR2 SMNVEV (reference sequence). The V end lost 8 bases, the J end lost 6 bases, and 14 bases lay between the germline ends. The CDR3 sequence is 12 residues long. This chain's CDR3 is CASGLRTGEQYF. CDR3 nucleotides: TGTGCCAGCGGACTGCGGACGGGCGAGCAGTACTTC.

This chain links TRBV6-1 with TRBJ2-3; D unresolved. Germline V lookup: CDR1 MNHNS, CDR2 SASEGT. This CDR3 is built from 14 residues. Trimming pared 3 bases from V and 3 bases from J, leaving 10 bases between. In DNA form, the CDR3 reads TGTGCCAGCAGTGACAGGCCCAGAACAGATACGCAGTATTTT. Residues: CASSDRPRTDTQYF.